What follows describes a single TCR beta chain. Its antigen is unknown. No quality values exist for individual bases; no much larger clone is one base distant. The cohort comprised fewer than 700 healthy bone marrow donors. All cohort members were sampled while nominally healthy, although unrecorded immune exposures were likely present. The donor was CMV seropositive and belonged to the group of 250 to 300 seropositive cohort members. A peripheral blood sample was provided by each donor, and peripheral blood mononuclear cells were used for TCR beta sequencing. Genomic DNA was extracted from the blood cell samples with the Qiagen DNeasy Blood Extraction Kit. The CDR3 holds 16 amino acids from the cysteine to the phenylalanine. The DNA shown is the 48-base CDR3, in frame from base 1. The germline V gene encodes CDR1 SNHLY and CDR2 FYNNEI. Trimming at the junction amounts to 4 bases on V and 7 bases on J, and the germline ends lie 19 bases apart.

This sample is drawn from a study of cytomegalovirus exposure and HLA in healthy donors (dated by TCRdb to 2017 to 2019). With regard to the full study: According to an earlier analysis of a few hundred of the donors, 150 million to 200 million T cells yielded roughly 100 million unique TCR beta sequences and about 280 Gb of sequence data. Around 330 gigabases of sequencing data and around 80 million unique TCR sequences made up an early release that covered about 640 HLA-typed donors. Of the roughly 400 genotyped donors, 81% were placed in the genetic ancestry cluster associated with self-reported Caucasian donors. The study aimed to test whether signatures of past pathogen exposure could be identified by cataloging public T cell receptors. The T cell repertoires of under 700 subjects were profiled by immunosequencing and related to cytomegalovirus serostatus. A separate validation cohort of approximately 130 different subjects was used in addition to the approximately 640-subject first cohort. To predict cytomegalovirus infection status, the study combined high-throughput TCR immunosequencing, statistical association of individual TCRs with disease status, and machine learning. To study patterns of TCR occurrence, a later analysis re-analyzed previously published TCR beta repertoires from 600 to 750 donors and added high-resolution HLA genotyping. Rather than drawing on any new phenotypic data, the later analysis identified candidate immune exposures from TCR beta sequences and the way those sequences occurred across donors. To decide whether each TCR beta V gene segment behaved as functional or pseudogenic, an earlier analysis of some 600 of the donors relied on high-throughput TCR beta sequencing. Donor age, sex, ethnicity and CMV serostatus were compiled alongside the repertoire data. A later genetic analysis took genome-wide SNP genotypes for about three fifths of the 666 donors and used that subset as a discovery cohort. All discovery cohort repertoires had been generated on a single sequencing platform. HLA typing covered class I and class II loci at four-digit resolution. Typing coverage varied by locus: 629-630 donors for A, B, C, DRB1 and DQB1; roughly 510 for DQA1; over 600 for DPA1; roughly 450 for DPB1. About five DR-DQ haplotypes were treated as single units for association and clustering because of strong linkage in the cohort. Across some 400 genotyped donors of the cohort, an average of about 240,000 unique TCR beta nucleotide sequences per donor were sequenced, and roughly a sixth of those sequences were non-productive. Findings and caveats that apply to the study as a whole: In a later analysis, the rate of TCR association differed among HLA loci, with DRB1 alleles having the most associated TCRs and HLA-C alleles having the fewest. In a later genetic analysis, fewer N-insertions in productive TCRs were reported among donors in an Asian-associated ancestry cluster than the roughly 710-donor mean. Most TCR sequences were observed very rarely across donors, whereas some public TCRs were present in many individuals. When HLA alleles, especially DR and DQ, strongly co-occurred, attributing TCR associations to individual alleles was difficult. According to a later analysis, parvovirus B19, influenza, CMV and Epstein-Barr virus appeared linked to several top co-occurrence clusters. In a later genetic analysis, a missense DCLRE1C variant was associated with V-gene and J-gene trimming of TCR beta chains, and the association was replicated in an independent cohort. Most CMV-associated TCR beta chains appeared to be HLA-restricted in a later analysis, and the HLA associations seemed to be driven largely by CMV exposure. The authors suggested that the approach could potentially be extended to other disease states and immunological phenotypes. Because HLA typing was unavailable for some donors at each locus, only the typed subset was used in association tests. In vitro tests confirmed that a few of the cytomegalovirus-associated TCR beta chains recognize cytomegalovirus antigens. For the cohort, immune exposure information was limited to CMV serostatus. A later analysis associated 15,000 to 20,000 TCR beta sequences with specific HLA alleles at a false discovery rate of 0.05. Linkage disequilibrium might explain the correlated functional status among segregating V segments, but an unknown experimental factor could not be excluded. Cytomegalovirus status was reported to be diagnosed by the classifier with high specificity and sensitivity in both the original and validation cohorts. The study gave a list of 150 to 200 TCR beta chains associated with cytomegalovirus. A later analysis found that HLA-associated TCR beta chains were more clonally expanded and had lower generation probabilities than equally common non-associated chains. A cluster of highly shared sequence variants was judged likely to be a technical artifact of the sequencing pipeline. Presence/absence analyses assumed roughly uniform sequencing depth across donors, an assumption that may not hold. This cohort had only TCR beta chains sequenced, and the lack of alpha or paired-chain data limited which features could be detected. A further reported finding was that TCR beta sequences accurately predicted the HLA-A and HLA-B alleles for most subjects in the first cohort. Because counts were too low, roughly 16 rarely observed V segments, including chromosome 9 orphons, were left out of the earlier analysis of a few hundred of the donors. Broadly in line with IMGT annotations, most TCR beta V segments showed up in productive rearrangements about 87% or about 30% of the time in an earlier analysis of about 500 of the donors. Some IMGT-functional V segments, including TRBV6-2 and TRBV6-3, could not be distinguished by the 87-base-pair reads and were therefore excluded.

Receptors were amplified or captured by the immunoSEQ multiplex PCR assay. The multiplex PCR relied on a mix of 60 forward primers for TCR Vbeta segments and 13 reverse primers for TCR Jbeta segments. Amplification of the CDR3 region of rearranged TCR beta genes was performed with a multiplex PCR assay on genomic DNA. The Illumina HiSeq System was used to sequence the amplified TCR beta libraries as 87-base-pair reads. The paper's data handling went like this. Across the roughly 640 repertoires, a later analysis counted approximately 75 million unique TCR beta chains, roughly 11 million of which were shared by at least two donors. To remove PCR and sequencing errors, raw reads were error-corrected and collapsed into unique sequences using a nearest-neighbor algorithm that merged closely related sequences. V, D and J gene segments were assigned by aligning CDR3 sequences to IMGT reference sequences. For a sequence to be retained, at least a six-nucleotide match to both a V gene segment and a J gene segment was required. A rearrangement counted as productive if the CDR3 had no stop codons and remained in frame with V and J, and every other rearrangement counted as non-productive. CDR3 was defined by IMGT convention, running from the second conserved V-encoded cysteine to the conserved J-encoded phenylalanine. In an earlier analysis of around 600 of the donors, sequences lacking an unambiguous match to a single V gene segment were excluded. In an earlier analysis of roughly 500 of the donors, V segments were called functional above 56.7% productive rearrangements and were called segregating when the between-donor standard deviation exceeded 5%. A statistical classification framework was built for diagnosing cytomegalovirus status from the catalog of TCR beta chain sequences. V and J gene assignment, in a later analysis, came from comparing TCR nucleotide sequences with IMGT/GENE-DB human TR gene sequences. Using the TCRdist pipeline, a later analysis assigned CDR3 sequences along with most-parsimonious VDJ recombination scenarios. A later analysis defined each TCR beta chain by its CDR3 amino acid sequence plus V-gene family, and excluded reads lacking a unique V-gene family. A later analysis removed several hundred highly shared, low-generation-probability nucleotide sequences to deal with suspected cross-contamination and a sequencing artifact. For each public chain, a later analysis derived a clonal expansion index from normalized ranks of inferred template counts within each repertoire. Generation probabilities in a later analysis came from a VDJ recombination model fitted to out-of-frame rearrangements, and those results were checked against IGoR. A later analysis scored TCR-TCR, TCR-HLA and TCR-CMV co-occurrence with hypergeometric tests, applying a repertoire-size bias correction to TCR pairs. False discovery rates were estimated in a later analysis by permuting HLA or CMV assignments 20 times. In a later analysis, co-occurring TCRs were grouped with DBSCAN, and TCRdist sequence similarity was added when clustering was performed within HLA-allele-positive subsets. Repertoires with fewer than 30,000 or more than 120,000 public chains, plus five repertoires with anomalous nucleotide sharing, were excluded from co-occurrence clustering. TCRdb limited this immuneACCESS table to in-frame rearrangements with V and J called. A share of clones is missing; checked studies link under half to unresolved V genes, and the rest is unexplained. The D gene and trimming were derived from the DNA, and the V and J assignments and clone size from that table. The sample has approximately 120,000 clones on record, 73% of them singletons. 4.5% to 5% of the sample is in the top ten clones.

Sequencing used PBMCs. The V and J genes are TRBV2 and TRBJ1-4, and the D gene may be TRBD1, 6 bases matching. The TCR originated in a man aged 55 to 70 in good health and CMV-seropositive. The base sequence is TGTGCCAGCAGTGCCTCCGAACAAGGGGGGGGTGAAAAACTGTTTTTT. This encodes CASSASEQGGGEKLFF.